The clone carrying this T cell receptor (beta chain) was observed at least ten times. The data belong to a study of T cells in Graves' hyperthyroidism and ophthalmopathy. Amplification targeted TCR beta CDR3 regions from RNA transcripts. During a first-round RT-PCR of the TCR CDR3, the HTBI primer set was used. TCRdb used MiXCR to reprocess the multiplex PCR reads, holding one entry per CDR3 protein. Of roughly 500,000 distinct CDR3 sequences in the sample, 40% to 50% are singletons; the top ten hold about two fifths. This CDR3 has 13 amino acids. From germline, CDR1 is MNHEY and CDR2 SVGAGI. V was pared by 7 bases and J by 1 base, with 10 bases between.

Sequenced sample: peripheral blood or thyroid tissue (not recorded which). The V gene is TRBV6-5, the J gene TRBJ1-1, with unresolved D. The clonotype comes from an adult woman with Graves' disease, either hyperthyroidism or ophthalmopathy (not recorded which). The CDR3 spells CASNERENTEAFF. For the CDR3, the DNA is TGTGCCAGCAATGAAAGAGAGAACACTGAAGCTTTCTTT.